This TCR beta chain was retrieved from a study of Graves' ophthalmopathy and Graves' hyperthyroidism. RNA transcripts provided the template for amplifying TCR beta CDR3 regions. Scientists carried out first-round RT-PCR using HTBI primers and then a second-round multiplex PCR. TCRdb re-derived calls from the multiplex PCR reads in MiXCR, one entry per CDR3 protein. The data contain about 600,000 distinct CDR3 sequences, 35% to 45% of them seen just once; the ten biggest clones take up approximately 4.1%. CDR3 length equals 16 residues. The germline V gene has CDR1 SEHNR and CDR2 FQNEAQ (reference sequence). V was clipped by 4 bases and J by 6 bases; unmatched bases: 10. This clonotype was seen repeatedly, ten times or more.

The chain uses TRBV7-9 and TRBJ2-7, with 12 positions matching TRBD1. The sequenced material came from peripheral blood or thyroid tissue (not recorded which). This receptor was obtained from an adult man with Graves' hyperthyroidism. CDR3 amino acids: CASSSTGTGGLSEQYF. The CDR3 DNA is TGTGCCAGCAGCTCCACCGGGACAGGGGGCCTTTCCGAGCAGTACTTC.